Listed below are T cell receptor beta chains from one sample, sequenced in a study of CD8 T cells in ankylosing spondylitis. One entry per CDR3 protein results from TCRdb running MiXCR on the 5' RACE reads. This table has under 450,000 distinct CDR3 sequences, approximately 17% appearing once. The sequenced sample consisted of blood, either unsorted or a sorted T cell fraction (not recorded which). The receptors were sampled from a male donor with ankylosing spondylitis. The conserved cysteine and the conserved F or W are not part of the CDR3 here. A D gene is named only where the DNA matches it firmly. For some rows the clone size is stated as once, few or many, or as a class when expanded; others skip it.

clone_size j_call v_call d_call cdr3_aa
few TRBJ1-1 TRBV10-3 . AISGAGNTEAF
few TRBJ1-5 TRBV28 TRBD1 ASSRGQVWNQPQH
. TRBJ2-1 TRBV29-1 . SVEDRTRF
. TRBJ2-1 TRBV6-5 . ASSYSQADEQF
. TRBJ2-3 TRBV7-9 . ASSLAASTDTKY
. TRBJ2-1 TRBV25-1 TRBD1 ASALTGGGEQF
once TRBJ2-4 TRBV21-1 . ASLPGGQAKNIQY
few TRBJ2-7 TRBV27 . ASSLLPDRESEQY
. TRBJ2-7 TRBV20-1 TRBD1 SARDRGWGEQY
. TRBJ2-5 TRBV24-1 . ATSDRGDDQETQY
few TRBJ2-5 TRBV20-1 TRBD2 SARPLAGGKETQY
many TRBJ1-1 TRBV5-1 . ASSWDMAGEAF
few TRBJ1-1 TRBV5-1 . ASSITDRRPQAF
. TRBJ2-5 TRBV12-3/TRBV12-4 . ASSLRGHETQY
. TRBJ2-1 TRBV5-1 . ASSKTPGQEAEQF
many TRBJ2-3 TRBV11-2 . ASSLDQAGYTDTQY
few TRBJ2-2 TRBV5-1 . ASSDPTGELF
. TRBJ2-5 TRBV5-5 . ASSLGIKETQY
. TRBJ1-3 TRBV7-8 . ASSSGRWTSGNTIY
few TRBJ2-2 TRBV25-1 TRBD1 ASAGQGNTGELF
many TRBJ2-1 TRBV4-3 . ASSQEALSSYNEQF
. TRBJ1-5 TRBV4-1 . ASSQEQGLWVGDQPQH
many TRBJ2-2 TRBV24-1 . ATSEHRQGTGELF
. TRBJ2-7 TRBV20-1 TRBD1 SARDPRDRPYEQY
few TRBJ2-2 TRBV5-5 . ASSGGLRGFTGELF
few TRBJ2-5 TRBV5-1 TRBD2 ASSSGGGETQY
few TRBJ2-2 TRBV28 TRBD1 ASSFRTGPTGELF
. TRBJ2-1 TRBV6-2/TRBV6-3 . ASSYSRTQSSYNEQF
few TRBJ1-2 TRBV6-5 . ASSYSVVVGGYT
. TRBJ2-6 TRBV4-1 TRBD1 ASSPRDREVWGANVLT
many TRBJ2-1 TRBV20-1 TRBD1 SARNRDRLYNEQF
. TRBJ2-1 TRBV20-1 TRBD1 SAGQGWYNEQF
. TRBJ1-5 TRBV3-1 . ASSPGTTQPQH
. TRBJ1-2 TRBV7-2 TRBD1 ASTLSRGLGYGYT
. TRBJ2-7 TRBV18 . ASSPPAPLVNNEQY
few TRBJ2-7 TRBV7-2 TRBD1 ASSSFRQGAYEQY
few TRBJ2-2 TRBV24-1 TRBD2 ATSDPRRGDTGELF
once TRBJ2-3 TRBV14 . ASSHLPNVLIADTQY
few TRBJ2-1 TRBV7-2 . ASSLIDKYNEQF
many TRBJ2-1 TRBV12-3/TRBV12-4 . ASSFLRYPTEQF
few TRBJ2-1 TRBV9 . ASSESAGLGGEQF
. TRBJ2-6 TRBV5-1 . ASSLGHFSGANVLT
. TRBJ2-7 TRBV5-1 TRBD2 ASSSNSGGASYEQY
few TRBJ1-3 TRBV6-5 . ASSYGKAGPSGNTIY
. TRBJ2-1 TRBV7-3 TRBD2 ASSLGGSFNEQF